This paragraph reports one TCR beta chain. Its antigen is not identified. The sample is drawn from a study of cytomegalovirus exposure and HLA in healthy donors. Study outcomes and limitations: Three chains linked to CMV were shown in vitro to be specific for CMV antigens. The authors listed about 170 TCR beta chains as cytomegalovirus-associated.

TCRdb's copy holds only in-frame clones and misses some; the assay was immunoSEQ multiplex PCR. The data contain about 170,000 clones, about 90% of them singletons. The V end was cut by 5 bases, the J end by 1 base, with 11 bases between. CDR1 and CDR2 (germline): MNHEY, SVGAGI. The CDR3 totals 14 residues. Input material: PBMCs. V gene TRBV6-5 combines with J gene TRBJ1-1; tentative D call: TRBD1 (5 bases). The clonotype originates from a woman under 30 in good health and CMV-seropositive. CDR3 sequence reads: CASSDGHTNTEAFF. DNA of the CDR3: TGTGCCAGCAGTGACGGACACACGAACACTGAAGCTTTCTTT.